These T cell receptor beta chains were read from a single sample in a study of pediatric ulcerative colitis. Profiling relied on immunoSEQ multiplex PCR, and the TCRdb table lists in-frame clones only, not all of them. The data hold about 36,000 clones, with around 73% observed a single time. The sample consisted of gut tissue. These receptors were collected from a boy younger than 18 with moderate ulcerative colitis. CDR3s include the opening cysteine and the closing phenylalanine or tryptophan. The D gene is left open where the match is weak. Clone sizes are given selectively: once, few, many, or a class where the clone is expanded.

v_gene: TRBV13; d_gene: -; j_gene: TRBJ1-1; abundance: -; CDR3aa: CASSFLMNTEAFF; CDR3nt: TGTGCCAGCAGCTTTTTAATGAACACTGAAGCTTTCTTT
v_gene: TRBV10-2; d_gene: -; j_gene: TRBJ2-1; abundance: -; CDR3aa: CASRESQSHNEQFF; CDR3nt: TGCGCCAGCAGGGAGTCTCAAAGTCACAATGAGCAGTTCTTC
v_gene: TRBV4-2; d_gene: TRBD1; j_gene: TRBJ2-1; abundance: -; CDR3aa: CASSQDAGGGYDEQFF; CDR3nt: TGTGCCAGCAGCCAAGATGCAGGGGGCGGGTACGATGAGCAGTTCTTC
v_gene: TRBV12-5; d_gene: -; j_gene: TRBJ1-5; abundance: few; CDR3aa: CASGLVQGQPQHF; CDR3nt: TGTGCTAGTGGTTTGGTTCAGGGGCAGCCCCAGCATTTT
v_gene: TRBV19; d_gene: -; j_gene: TRBJ1-4; abundance: -; CDR3aa: CASSIDPEQMEEKLFF; CDR3nt: TGTGCCAGTAGTATAGATCCTGAACAGATGGAGGAAAAACTGTTTTTT
v_gene: TRBV5-1; d_gene: -; j_gene: TRBJ1-4; abundance: -; CDR3aa: CASSSQEGEKLFF; CDR3nt: TGCGCCAGCAGCTCCCAGGAGGGGGAAAAACTGTTTTTT
v_gene: TRBV2; d_gene: TRBD2; j_gene: TRBJ2-1; abundance: -; CDR3aa: CASSRRTSGSYNEQFF; CDR3nt: TGTGCCAGCAGTCGGCGGACTAGCGGGTCCTACAATGAGCAGTTCTTC
v_gene: TRBV4-2; d_gene: TRBD1; j_gene: TRBJ1-3; abundance: -; CDR3aa: CASSRHRGNTIYF; CDR3nt: TGTGCCAGCAGCCGTCACAGGGGCAACACCATATATTTT
v_gene: TRBV19; d_gene: -; j_gene: TRBJ1-3; abundance: medium-sized; CDR3aa: CASSPSGGNTIYF; CDR3nt: TGTGCCAGTAGTCCTTCGGGAGGAAACACCATATATTTT
v_gene: TRBV9; d_gene: -; j_gene: TRBJ2-1; abundance: -; CDR3aa: CASSSVGTYNEQFF; CDR3nt: TGTGCCAGCAGCTCCGTGGGGACCTACAATGAGCAGTTCTTC
v_gene: TRBV5-4; d_gene: -; j_gene: TRBJ2-1; abundance: -; CDR3aa: CASSLRPWVNEQFF; CDR3nt: TGTGCCAGCAGCTTGCGGCCGTGGGTCAATGAGCAGTTCTTC
v_gene: TRBV27; d_gene: -; j_gene: TRBJ1-5; abundance: once; CDR3aa: CASSPPGQPQHF; CDR3nt: TGTGCCAGCAGTCCCCCCGGTCAGCCCCAGCATTTT
v_gene: TRBV6-5; d_gene: -; j_gene: TRBJ2-2; abundance: -; CDR3aa: CASSYSTTTGELFF; CDR3nt: TGTGCCAGCAGTTACTCGACCACCACCGGGGAGCTGTTTTTT
v_gene: TRBV6-5; d_gene: TRBD1; j_gene: TRBJ1-5; abundance: -; CDR3aa: CATKTGSQPQHF; CDR3nt: TGTGCCACTAAGACAGGGAGTCAGCCCCAGCATTTT
v_gene: TRBV11-3; d_gene: -; j_gene: TRBJ1-1; abundance: -; CDR3aa: CASSLNTEAFF; CDR3nt: TGTGCCAGCAGCTTAAACACTGAAGCTTTCTTT
v_gene: TRBV28; d_gene: -; j_gene: TRBJ1-6; abundance: few; CDR3aa: CASSYDNSPLHF; CDR3nt: TGTGCCAGCAGTTACGATAATTCACCCCTCCACTTT
v_gene: TRBV9; d_gene: TRBD2; j_gene: TRBJ2-3; abundance: -; CDR3aa: CASRAGGGIGTQYF; CDR3nt: TGTGCCAGCAGAGCGGGGGGAGGAATAGGTACGCAGTATTTT
v_gene: TRBV29-1; d_gene: TRBD2; j_gene: TRBJ2-3; abundance: -; CDR3aa: CSVYRGGEGTDTQYF; CDR3nt: TGCAGCGTCTATCGTGGGGGGGAGGGCACAGATACGCAGTATTTT
v_gene: TRBV6-7; d_gene: -; j_gene: TRBJ2-7; abundance: -; CDR3aa: CASSYSSGENTYEQYF; CDR3nt: TGTGCCAGCAGTTACTCGTCAGGGGAGAACACCTACGAGCAGTACTTC
v_gene: TRBV28; d_gene: -; j_gene: TRBJ2-7; abundance: -; CDR3aa: CASSLTWDWVSYEQYF; CDR3nt: TGTGCCAGCAGTTTAACTTGGGACTGGGTCTCCTACGAGCAGTACTTC
v_gene: TRBV28; d_gene: -; j_gene: TRBJ1-3; abundance: -; CDR3aa: CASSLRRYSGNTIYF; CDR3nt: TGTGCCAGCAGTTTAAGGCGGTACTCTGGAAACACCATATATTTT
v_gene: TRBV6-1; d_gene: -; j_gene: TRBJ2-7; abundance: few; CDR3aa: CASGSLSPYEQYF; CDR3nt: TGTGCCAGCGGAAGCCTGAGCCCCTACGAGCAGTACTTC
v_gene: TRBV7-2; d_gene: -; j_gene: TRBJ1-4; abundance: -; CDR3aa: CASSPTAWDEKLFF; CDR3nt: TGTGCCAGCAGCCCGACAGCCTGGGATGAAAAACTGTTTTTT
v_gene: TRBV7-6; d_gene: TRBD1; j_gene: TRBJ2-1; abundance: once; CDR3aa: CASSRRTGGTYNEQFF; CDR3nt: TGTGCCAGCAGCAGAAGGACAGGGGGCACCTACAATGAGCAGTTCTTC
v_gene: TRBV28; d_gene: TRBD1; j_gene: TRBJ2-7; abundance: -; CDR3aa: CASSFRGQGAWEQYF; CDR3nt: TGTGCCAGCAGTTTTAGGGGGCAGGGGGCCTGGGAGCAGTACTTC
v_gene: TRBV28; d_gene: TRBD2; j_gene: TRBJ2-1; abundance: once; CDR3aa: CASSLGTSGSSGHNEQFF; CDR3nt: TGTGCCAGCAGTTTAGGGACTAGCGGGAGCAGTGGACACAATGAGCAGTTCTTC
v_gene: TRBV6-1; d_gene: -; j_gene: TRBJ2-5; abundance: -; CDR3aa: CASRWAGEETQYF; CDR3nt: TGTGCCAGCAGGTGGGCGGGCGAAGAGACCCAGTACTTC
v_gene: TRBV5-1; d_gene: TRBD1; j_gene: TRBJ2-4; abundance: -; CDR3aa: CASSLYRGSGDIQYF; CDR3nt: TGCGCCAGCAGCTTATACAGGGGCAGCGGAGACATTCAGTACTTC
v_gene: TRBV6-1; d_gene: -; j_gene: TRBJ1-1; abundance: -; CDR3aa: CASLQGRTEAFF; CDR3nt: TGTGCCAGCTTGCAGGGTCGGACTGAAGCTTTCTTT
v_gene: TRBV30; d_gene: -; j_gene: TRBJ2-7; abundance: few; CDR3aa: CAWSVQAGDYEQYF; CDR3nt: TGTGCCTGGAGTGTACAGGCAGGGGACTACGAGCAGTACTTC
v_gene: TRBV5-1; d_gene: TRBD1; j_gene: TRBJ2-6; abundance: -; CDR3aa: CASSPTGDSGANVLTF; CDR3nt: TGCGCCAGCAGCCCCACAGGGGACTCTGGGGCCAACGTCCTGACTTTC
v_gene: TRBV5-1; d_gene: TRBD1; j_gene: TRBJ2-5; abundance: -; CDR3aa: CASRAKPREAGGGETQYF; CDR3nt: TGCGCCAGCAGGGCTAAACCACGTGAGGCAGGGGGCGGAGAGACCCAGTACTTC
v_gene: TRBV11-3; d_gene: -; j_gene: TRBJ2-5; abundance: -; CDR3aa: CASSPAGQFPLPTETQYF; CDR3nt: TGTGCCAGCAGCCCGGCCGGACAGTTCCCACTACCGACAGAGACCCAGTACTTC
v_gene: TRBV18; d_gene: -; j_gene: TRBJ2-7; abundance: -; CDR3aa: CASSPNGAAYEQYF; CDR3nt: TGTGCCAGCTCCCCGAATGGGGCAGCCTACGAGCAGTACTTC
v_gene: TRBV7-3; d_gene: -; j_gene: TRBJ1-2; abundance: few; CDR3aa: CASSLTSGGGGYTF; CDR3nt: TGTGCCAGCAGCTTAACTTCCGGGGGAGGTGGCTACACCTTC
v_gene: TRBV7-2; d_gene: TRBD2; j_gene: TRBJ2-7; abundance: few; CDR3aa: CASSLGTSPVNEQYF; CDR3nt: TGTGCCAGCAGCTTAGGGACTAGCCCCGTCAACGAGCAGTACTTC
v_gene: TRBV5-1; d_gene: -; j_gene: TRBJ2-7; abundance: -; CDR3aa: CASSLVGDPQQYF; CDR3nt: TGCGCCAGCAGCTTGGTGGGGGACCCCCAGCAGTACTTC
v_gene: TRBV11-3; d_gene: TRBD1; j_gene: TRBJ1-2; abundance: -; CDR3aa: CASSPGTGINYGYTF; CDR3nt: TGTGCCAGCAGCCCCGGGACAGGCATTAACTATGGCTACACCTTC
v_gene: TRBV7-8; d_gene: -; j_gene: TRBJ1-1; abundance: few; CDR3aa: CASNPGPGGEAFF; CDR3nt: TGTGCCAGCAACCCGGGGCCCGGCGGTGAAGCTTTCTTT
v_gene: TRBV28; d_gene: -; j_gene: TRBJ2-7; abundance: few; CDR3aa: CASSFVGNEQYF; CDR3nt: TGTGCCAGCAGTTTCGTGGGTAACGAGCAGTACTTC
v_gene: TRBV28; d_gene: -; j_gene: TRBJ2-7; abundance: -; CDR3aa: CASSVQIPPYEQYF; CDR3nt: TGTGCCAGCAGTGTTCAGATCCCGCCCTACGAGCAGTACTTC
v_gene: TRBV5-4; d_gene: TRBD1; j_gene: TRBJ1-1; abundance: medium-sized; CDR3aa: CASSSKRQGNTEAFF; CDR3nt: TGTGCCAGCAGCTCCAAAAGACAGGGGAACACTGAAGCTTTCTTT
v_gene: TRBV7-9; d_gene: TRBD2; j_gene: TRBJ2-1; abundance: -; CDR3aa: CASSNWAGGPGNEQFF; CDR3nt: TGTGCCAGCAGCAATTGGGCGGGAGGGCCTGGCAATGAGCAGTTCTTC
v_gene: TRBV28; d_gene: -; j_gene: TRBJ2-7; abundance: -; CDR3aa: CASSLSGVPYEQYF; CDR3nt: TGTGCCAGCAGTTTGTCGGGAGTCCCCTACGAGCAGTACTTC
v_gene: TRBV4-2; d_gene: TRBD2; j_gene: TRBJ2-1; abundance: -; CDR3aa: CASSQGLAGTEQFF; CDR3nt: TGTGCCAGCAGCCAGGGATTAGCGGGAACTGAGCAGTTCTTC
v_gene: TRBV7-9; d_gene: -; j_gene: TRBJ1-3; abundance: few; CDR3aa: CASSSVSGNTIYF; CDR3nt: TGTGCCAGCAGCAGCGTCTCTGGAAACACCATATATTTT
v_gene: TRBV6-5; d_gene: TRBD2; j_gene: TRBJ2-3; abundance: -; CDR3aa: CASSPAGGPDTQYF; CDR3nt: TGTGCCAGCAGTCCCGCGGGGGGTCCAGATACGCAGTATTTT
v_gene: TRBV28; d_gene: -; j_gene: TRBJ1-2; abundance: -; CDR3aa: CASTPSGAYGGYTF; CDR3nt: TGTGCCAGCACCCCGTCGGGGGCGTATGGTGGCTACACCTTC
v_gene: TRBV5-1; d_gene: -; j_gene: TRBJ2-2; abundance: -; CDR3aa: CASSLLSRANTGELFF; CDR3nt: TGCGCCAGCAGCTTGCTTTCCAGGGCGAACACCGGGGAGCTGTTTTTT
v_gene: TRBV30; d_gene: -; j_gene: TRBJ1-5; abundance: -; CDR3aa: CAWSVSGRNQPQHF; CDR3nt: TGTGCCTGGAGTGTAAGCGGACGCAATCAGCCCCAGCATTTT
v_gene: TRBV11-3; d_gene: -; j_gene: TRBJ2-5; abundance: once; CDR3aa: CASSLGQDIQETQYF; CDR3nt: TGTGCCAGCAGCTTAGGTCAGGACATCCAAGAGACCCAGTACTTC
v_gene: TRBV5-4; d_gene: TRBD2; j_gene: TRBJ2-1; abundance: -; CDR3aa: CASRPLAGGPRSYNEQFF; CDR3nt: TGTGCCAGCAGGCCGTTAGCGGGAGGGCCCCGCTCCTACAATGAGCAGTTCTTC
v_gene: TRBV4-1; d_gene: TRBD2; j_gene: TRBJ2-1; abundance: -; CDR3aa: CASSPTGLAGVYEQFF; CDR3nt: TGCGCCAGCAGCCCTACAGGGCTAGCGGGAGTCTATGAGCAGTTCTTC
v_gene: TRBV30; d_gene: TRBD1; j_gene: TRBJ1-5; abundance: -; CDR3aa: CAWSGGQGGQPQHF; CDR3nt: TGTGCCTGGAGCGGAGGACAGGGCGGGCAGCCCCAGCATTTT
v_gene: TRBV4-3; d_gene: -; j_gene: TRBJ2-3; abundance: -; CDR3aa: CASSLKGGGGTDTQYF; CDR3nt: TGCGCCAGCAGCCTCAAAGGGGGGGGAGGCACAGATACGCAGTATTTT